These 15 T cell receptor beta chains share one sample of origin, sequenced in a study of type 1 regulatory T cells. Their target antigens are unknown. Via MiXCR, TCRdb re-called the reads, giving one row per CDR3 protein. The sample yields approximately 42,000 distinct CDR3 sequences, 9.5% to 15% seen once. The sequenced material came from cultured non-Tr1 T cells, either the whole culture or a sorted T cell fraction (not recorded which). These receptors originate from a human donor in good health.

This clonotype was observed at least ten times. CDR3 coding DNA: TGTGCCAGCAGCCATTTTAAAGGGAATGAGCAGTTCTTC. Translated, it gives CASSHFKGNEQFF. This sequence joins TRBV3-1 and TRBJ2-1; D is ambiguous. The CDR3 is 13 residues long. The V end was cut by 3 bases, the J end by 7 bases, with 10 bases between. Germline values: CDR1 LGHDT, CDR2 YNNKEL (reference sequence).

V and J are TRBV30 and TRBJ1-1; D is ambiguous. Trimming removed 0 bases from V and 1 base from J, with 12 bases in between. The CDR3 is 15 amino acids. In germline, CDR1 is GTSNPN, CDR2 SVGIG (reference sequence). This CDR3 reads CAWSVILAANTEAFF. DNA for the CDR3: TGTGCCTGGAGTGTAATTCTGGCTGCGAACACTGAAGCTTTCTTT.

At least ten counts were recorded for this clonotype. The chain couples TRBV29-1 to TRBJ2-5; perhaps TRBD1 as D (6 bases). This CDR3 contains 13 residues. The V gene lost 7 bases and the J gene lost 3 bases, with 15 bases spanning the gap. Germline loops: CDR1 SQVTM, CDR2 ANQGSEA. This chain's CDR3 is CSGITGSEETQYF. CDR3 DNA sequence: TGCAGCGGGATAACAGGGAGCGAAGAGACCCAGTACTTC.

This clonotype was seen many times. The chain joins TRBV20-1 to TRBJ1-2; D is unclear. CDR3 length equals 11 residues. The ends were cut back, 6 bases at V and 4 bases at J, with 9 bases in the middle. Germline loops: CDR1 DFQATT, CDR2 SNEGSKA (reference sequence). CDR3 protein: CSAQDSYGYTF. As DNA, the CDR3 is TGCAGTGCCCAGGATTCCTATGGCTACACCTTC.

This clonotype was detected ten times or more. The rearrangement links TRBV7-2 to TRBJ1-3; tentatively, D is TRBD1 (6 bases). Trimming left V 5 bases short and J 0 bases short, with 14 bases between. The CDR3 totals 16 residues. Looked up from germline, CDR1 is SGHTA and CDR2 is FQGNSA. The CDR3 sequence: CASSTGGGYSGNTIYF. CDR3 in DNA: TGTGCCAGCAGCACCGGGGGCGGTTACTCTGGAAACACCATATATTTT.

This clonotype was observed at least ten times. This chain's CDR3 is CASSRARGTEAFF. In DNA form, the CDR3 reads TGTGCCAGCAGTAGGGCAAGGGGCACTGAAGCTTTCTTT. The chain has TRBV25-1 and TRBJ1-1; a possible D gene is TRBD1 (5 bases). The CDR3 runs 13 residues. Per the germline V gene, CDR1 is MGHDK and CDR2 is SYGVNS. Between the trimmed V and J ends, which lost 5 bases and 4 bases, there was a span of 11 bases.

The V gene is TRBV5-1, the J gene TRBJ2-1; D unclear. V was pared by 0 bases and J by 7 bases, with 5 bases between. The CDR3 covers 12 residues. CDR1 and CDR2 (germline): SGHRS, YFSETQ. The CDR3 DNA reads TGCGCCAGCAGCTTGGTTGTTAATGAGCAGTTCTTC. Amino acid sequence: CASSLVVNEQFF. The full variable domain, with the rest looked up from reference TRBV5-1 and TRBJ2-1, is KAGVTQTPRYLIKTRGQQVTLSCSPISGHRSVSWYQQTPGQGLQFLFEYFSETQRNKGNFPGRFSGRQFSNSRSEMNVSTLELGDSALYLCASSLVVNEQFFGPGTRLTVL.

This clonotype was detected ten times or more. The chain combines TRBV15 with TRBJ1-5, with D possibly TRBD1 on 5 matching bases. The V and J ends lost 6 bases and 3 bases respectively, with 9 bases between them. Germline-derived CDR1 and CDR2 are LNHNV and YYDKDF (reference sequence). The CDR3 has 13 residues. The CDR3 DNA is TGTGCCACCAGTGGGGGGTACAATCAGCCCCAGCATTTT. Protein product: CATSGGYNQPQHF.

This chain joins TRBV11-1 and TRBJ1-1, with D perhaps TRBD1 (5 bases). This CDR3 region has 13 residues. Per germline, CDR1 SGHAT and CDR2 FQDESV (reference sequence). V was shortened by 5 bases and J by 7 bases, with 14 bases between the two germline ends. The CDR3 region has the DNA TGTGCCAGCAGCCCGGGACTGCAAATTGAAGCTTTCTTT. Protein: CASSPGLQIEAFF.

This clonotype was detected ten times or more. As DNA, the CDR3 is TGTGCCAGTAGTTTAACAGGAGATCGCCTGGGCACTGAAGCTTTCTTT. Amino acids: CASSLTGDRLGTEAFF. The rearrangement joins TRBV19 to TRBJ1-1; D is perhaps TRBD1 (5 bases). V was clipped by 5 bases and J by 4 bases, with 20 bases between them. This CDR3 has 16 residues. Germline loops: CDR1 LNHDA, CDR2 SQIVND (reference sequence).

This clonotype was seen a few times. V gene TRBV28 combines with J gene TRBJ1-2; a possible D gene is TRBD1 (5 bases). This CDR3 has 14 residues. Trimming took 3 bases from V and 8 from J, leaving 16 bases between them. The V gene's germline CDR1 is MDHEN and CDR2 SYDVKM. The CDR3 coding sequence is TGTGCCAGCAGTTTGCAAGCAGGGTTTAAGGGCTACACCTTC. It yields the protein CASSLQAGFKGYTF.

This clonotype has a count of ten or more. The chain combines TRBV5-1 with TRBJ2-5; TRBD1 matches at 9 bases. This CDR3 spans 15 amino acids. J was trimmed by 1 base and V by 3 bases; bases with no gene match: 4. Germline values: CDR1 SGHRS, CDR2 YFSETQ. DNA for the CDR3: TGCGCCAGCAGCTCCGGGACAGGGTCCCAAGAGACCCAGTACTTC. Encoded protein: CASSSGTGSQETQYF.

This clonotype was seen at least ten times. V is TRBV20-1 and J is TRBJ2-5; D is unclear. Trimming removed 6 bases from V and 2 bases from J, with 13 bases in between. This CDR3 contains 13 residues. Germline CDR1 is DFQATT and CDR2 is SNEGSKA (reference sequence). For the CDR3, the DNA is TGCAGTGCCCCTAGGGCCTCACAAGAGACCCAGTACTTC. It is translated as CSAPRASQETQYF.

CDR3 amino acids: CASSALSPPFLSVGELFF. For the CDR3, the DNA is TGTGCCAGCAGCGCGTTATCCCCCCCTTTCCTATCGGTTGGGGAGCTGTTTTTT. The V call is TRBV7-2, the J call TRBJ2-2, with D unresolved. Germline CDR1 SGHTA, CDR2 FQGNSA. V lost 5 bases and J lost 8, with 27 bases in between. The CDR3 runs to 18 residues. Combining the CDR3 with reference TRBV7-2 and TRBJ2-2 gives the whole variable domain GAGVSQSPSNKVTEKGKDVELRCDPISGHTALYWYRQSLGQGLEFLIYFQGNSAPDKSGLPSDRFSAERTGGSVSTLTIQRTQQEDSAVYLCASSALSPPFLSVGELFFGEGSRLTVL.

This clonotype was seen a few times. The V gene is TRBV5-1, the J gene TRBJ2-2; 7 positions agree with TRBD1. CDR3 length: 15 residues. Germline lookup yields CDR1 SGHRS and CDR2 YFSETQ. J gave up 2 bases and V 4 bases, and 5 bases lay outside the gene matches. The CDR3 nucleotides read TGCGCCAGCAGCATTAGGACAGGAAACACCGGGGAGCTGTTTTTT. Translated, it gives CASSIRTGNTGELFF.